One sample yielded the 30 T cell receptor beta chains listed below, sequenced in a study of T cell repertoires in cytomegalovirus infection. TCRdb reprocessed the reads with MiXCR, giving one entry per CDR3 protein. The sample has about 740,000 distinct CDR3 sequences, around a third seen once. No antigens are known for them. The material was cultured PBMCs, obtained from culture after CMV antigen stimulation. These receptor sequences come from a human donor in good health (CMV status not recorded). Some clones in this sample may be carry-over from other donors' samples.

Only a few counts were recorded for this clonotype. V and J are TRBV4-2 and TRBJ1-1; D is unclear. CDR3 length equals 18 residues. Trimming cost V 1 base and J 5 bases, with 23 bases left between them. CDR1 LGHNA and CDR2 YNFKEQ come from the germline V gene. CDR3 nucleotide sequence: TGTGCCAGCAGCCAAGGGGTCTTCGGGCAAAGCGCCCGAACTGAAGCTTTCTTT. This encodes CASSQGVFGQSARTEAFF.

The chain joins TRBV7-9 to TRBJ2-3; the D gene is possibly TRBD1 (6 bases). This CDR3 spans 11 amino acids. V was trimmed by 8 bases and J by 11 bases, leaving 14 bases between them. Germline V gives CDR1 SEHNR, CDR2 FQNEAQ (reference sequence). The CDR3 DNA is TGTGCCAGCGAAAGGGGGAGAGAGCAGTATTTT. Protein: CASERGREQYF.

This rearrangement joins TRBV7-3 to TRBJ2-2; 8 bases are shared with TRBD1. Per germline, CDR1 SGHTA and CDR2 FQGTGA. Germline trimming cut 5 bases from V and 6 bases from J; bases unmatched to any gene: 14. This CDR3 comprises 17 residues. The CDR3 nucleotides are TGTGCCAGCAGCCCTCCGGAGGGCAGGGGGCATTCCGGGGAGCTGTTTTTT. Translation gives CASSPPEGRGHSGELFF.

The rearrangement links TRBV4-1 to TRBJ1-1; 9 bases fit TRBD1. This CDR3 comprises 13 residues. The V gene end was trimmed by 3 bases and the J gene end by 9 bases; junction bases not matched to a gene: 5. The germline V gene encodes CDR1 MGHRA and CDR2 YSYEKL. The CDR3 sequence is CASSQGTGRKAFF. CDR3 bases: TGCGCCAGCAGCCAGGGGACAGGGCGGAAAGCTTTCTTT.

This chain uses TRBV11-2 with TRBJ1-1, with a weak D call TRBD1 (5 bases). The CDR3 has 12 amino acids. The V gene lost 9 bases and the J gene lost 2 bases, with 10 bases spanning the gap. Germline CDR1 and CDR2: SGHAT and FQNNGV. The CDR3 sequence is CASNRLNTEAFF. CDR3 sequence (DNA): TGTGCCAGTAACAGGTTAAACACTGAAGCTTTCTTT.

The genes are TRBV20-1 and TRBJ2-1; TRBD1 aligns across 8 bases. Germline V gene data show CDR1 as DFQATT and CDR2 as SNEGSKA (reference sequence). This CDR3 region has 14 residues. Germline trimming cut 5 bases from V and 12 bases from J; bases unmatched to any gene: 15. The CDR3, as DNA: TGCAGTGCTTCCGTTATCGACAGGGGAAGCGGGCAGTTCTTC. It yields the protein CSASVIDRGSGQFF.

J is TRBJ2-3 and V is TRBV7-2; 14 nucleotides align to TRBD2. The CDR3 contains 16 residues. Germline V gives CDR1 SGHTA, CDR2 FQGNSA. The ends lost 0 bases at V and 7 bases at J; junction bases unmatched: 3. Here the CDR3 DNA reads TGTGCCAGCAGCTTAGCAGGACTAGCGGGAGGACATACGCAGTATTTT. Its protein is CASSLAGLAGGHTQYF.

V is TRBV20-1 and J is TRBJ1-1; D not certain. This CDR3 has 11 residues. Trimming took off 2 bases at V and 4 bases at J, with 5 bases between the two ends. Looked up from germline, CDR1 is DFQATT and CDR2 is SNEGSKA (reference sequence). In nucleotides, the CDR3 is TGCAGTGCTAGAATTGTCACTGAAGCTTTCTTT. It encodes CSARIVTEAFF.

V gene TRBV7-2 combines with J gene TRBJ2-3; 8 positions agree with TRBD1. The CDR3 length is 15 residues. The J segment lost 3 bases and the V segment lost 5 bases, leaving 7 bases of the junction unmatched. Germline loops: CDR1 SGHTA, CDR2 FQGNSA. The DNA of the CDR3 is TGTGCCAGCAGCCCAGGGGGCGCGATTACAGATACGCAGTATTTT. This sequence encodes CASSPGGAITDTQYF.

This clonotype was observed many times. This chain joins TRBV7-2 and TRBJ2-3, with 7 bases identical to TRBD1. CDR3 length: 14 amino acids. The ends lost 4 bases at V and 7 bases at J; junction bases unmatched: 8. Germline CDR1 SGHTA, CDR2 FQGNSA. CDR3 in DNA: TGTGCCAGCAGCTCAACCGGGACAGCCTATACGCAGTATTTT. Translated, it gives CASSSTGTAYTQYF.

The V gene is TRBV7-9, the J gene TRBJ2-1; D perhaps matches TRBD2 (6 bases). CDR1 SEHNR and CDR2 FQNEAQ come from the germline V gene (reference sequence). V was pared by 5 bases and J by 8 bases, with 19 bases between. This CDR3 spans 15 amino acids. CDR3 nucleotide sequence: TGTGCCAGCAGCCCCCCCCCGGGGAGGTACGATGAGCAGTTCTTC. Protein product: CASSPPPGRYDEQFF.

The V gene is TRBV24-1, the J gene TRBJ2-5, with 9 bases that match TRBD1. V shed 2 bases and J 5 bases; nucleotides not matched to a gene: 5. This CDR3 is built from 15 residues. Germline values: CDR1 KGHDR, CDR2 SFDVKD. In nucleotides, the CDR3 is TGTGCCACCAGTGATTCCTTAGACAGGGGGGAGACCCAGTACTTC. Its protein product is CATSDSLDRGETQYF.

This rearrangement joins TRBV4-1 to TRBJ2-2, with 7 positions matching TRBD2. The CDR3 has 14 residues. The germline CDR1 and CDR2 sequences are MGHRA and YSYEKL. The V segment lost 5 bases and the J segment 5 bases; nucleotides outside the gene matches: 5. CDR3 protein: CASSSLALTGELFF. In DNA, the CDR3 is TGCGCCAGCAGCTCACTAGCGTTGACCGGGGAGCTGTTTTTT.

The table lists this clonotype with a count of one. The conserved phenylalanine or tryptophan normally closing the CDR3 is absent here, so this likely arose from a read error. The V gene is TRBV12-3 or TRBV12-4, the J gene TRBJ2-5; D ambiguous. CDR3 length equals 13 residues. Between the trimmed V and J ends, which lost 3 bases and 5 bases, there was a span of 10 bases. The chain's CDR3 is CASSLGREETQYS. The DNA of the CDR3 is TGTGCCAGCAGTTTGGGCCGCGAGGAGACCCAGTACTCC.

The rearrangement links TRBV7-9 to TRBJ2-1; tentative D call: TRBD1 (6 bases). Germline V gene sequence: CDR1 SEHNR, CDR2 FQNEAQ (reference sequence). The CDR3 has 12 residues. V gave up 5 bases and J gave up 9 bases, with 11 bases separating them. The CDR3: CASSRDRIEQFF. CDR3 in DNA: TGTGCCAGCAGCCGCGACAGGATTGAGCAGTTCTTC.

The rearrangement uses TRBV7-9 and TRBJ2-1; 11 positions match TRBD2. The CDR3 length is 16 residues. Looked up from germline, CDR1 is SEHNR and CDR2 is FQNEAQ (reference sequence). The J segment lost 7 bases and the V segment lost 7 bases, leaving 12 bases of the junction unmatched. The CDR3 region is CASTPEGLAGGNEQFF. The CDR3 bases are TGTGCCAGCACCCCGGAGGGGCTAGCGGGGGGAAATGAGCAGTTCTTC. The full variable domain, its missing parts supplied by reference TRBV7-9 and TRBJ2-1, is DTGVSQNPRHKITKRGQNVTFRCDPISEHNRLYWYRQTLGQGPEFLTYFQNEAQLEKSRLLSDRFSAERPKGSFSTLEIQRTEQGDSAMYLCASTPEGLAGGNEQFFGPGTRLTVL.

The CDR3 is CSARRGLNYGYTF. CDR3 nucleotide sequence: TGCAGTGCGCGGAGGGGCCTTAACTATGGCTACACCTTC. The genes are TRBV20-1 and TRBJ1-2; possibly TRBD1 for D (5 bases). V lost 6 bases and J lost 1, with 12 bases in between. The CDR3 is 13 amino acids. CDR1 is DFQATT, CDR2 SNEGSKA, per germline (reference sequence).

This clonotype was seen repeatedly, ten times or more. The chain combines TRBV7-2 with TRBJ1-5; D is undetermined. Trimming took 0 bases from V and 4 from J, leaving 4 bases between them. CDR1 and CDR2 from the germline V gene are SGHTA and FQGNSA. The CDR3 length is 13 residues. In DNA form, the CDR3 reads TGTGCCAGCAGCTTAGCTCATAATCAGCCCCAGCATTTT. Its protein is CASSLAHNQPQHF.

CDR3 amino acids: CASSQDLLAAPYNEQFF. The DNA of the CDR3 is TGCGCCAGCAGCCAAGACTTGCTAGCGGCCCCCTACAATGAGCAGTTCTTC. The chain joins TRBV4-1 to TRBJ2-1; 7 bases map to TRBD2. The J segment lost 2 bases and the V segment lost 0 bases, leaving 7 bases of the junction unmatched. The CDR3 spans 17 residues. Germline V gene data show CDR1 as MGHRA and CDR2 as YSYEKL.

This clonotype came up many times. The chain uses TRBV12-3 or TRBV12-4 and TRBJ1-5; D not certain. The V and J ends lost 3 bases and 5 bases respectively, with 5 bases between them. CDR3 length: 12 amino acids. CDR3 bases: TGTGCCAGCAGTTTCGGTGATCAGCCCCAGCATTTT. Encoded protein: CASSFGDQPQHF.

The chain is built from TRBV7-9 and TRBJ2-1; TRBD2 matches at 10 bases. CDR3 length: 15 residues. J gave up 11 bases and V 2 bases, and 9 bases lay outside the gene matches. Germline CDR1 reads SEHNR; CDR2 reads FQNEAQ (reference sequence). CDR3 in DNA: TGTGCCAGCAGCTTACCCGAGCGGGAGGGAGAGAAGCAGTTCTTC. Translating it yields CASSLPEREGEKQFF.

Notes on this clonotype: One junction end disagrees with the germline gene, perhaps due to a read error. The rearrangement links TRBV28 to TRBJ2-7, with TRBD1 identical over 8 bases. This CDR3 contains 14 residues. Germline CDR1 is MDHEN and CDR2 is SYDVKM. CDR3 nucleotides: TGTGCCAGCAGACCCGGACAGGGTATTATTGTCCGTGACTTC. As protein: CASRPGQGIIVRDF. Full variable domain (remainder filled in from reference TRBV28 and TRBJ2-7): DVKVTQSSRYLVKRTGEKVFLECVQDMDHENMFWYRQDPGLGLRLIYFSYDVKMKEKGDIPEGYSVSREKKERFSLILESASTNQTSMYLCASRPGQGIIVRDFGPGTRLTVT.

V is TRBV5-6 and J is TRBJ2-7; D remains ambiguous. Germline assignment: CDR1 SGHDT and CDR2 YYEEEE. The CDR3 spans 14 residues. Trimming took off 6 bases at V and 0 bases at J, with 13 bases between the two ends. CDR3 sequence (DNA): TGTGCCAGCACCCCCCGTCGCCACTCCTACGAGCAGTACTTC. Its protein is CASTPRRHSYEQYF.

The chain joins TRBV19 to TRBJ1-2; TRBD1 agrees at 7 bases. This CDR3 is 14 amino acids long. V was pared by 7 bases and J by 6 bases, with 11 bases of the junction left unmatched. Germline V gene lookup returns CDR1 LNHDA and CDR2 SQIVND (reference sequence). This chain's CDR3 is CASTPTGTAHGYTF. CDR3 in DNA: TGTGCCAGTACCCCCACCGGGACAGCCCATGGCTACACCTTC.

This clonotype has ten or more counts. The J gene is TRBJ2-7, the V gene TRBV7-2, with D hard to call. The CDR3 sequence is 13 residues long. Germline CDR1 and CDR2: SGHTA and FQGNSA. The V gene lost 4 bases and the J gene lost 5 bases, with 12 bases spanning the gap. The CDR3 loop reads CASSSRPSNEQYF. Here the CDR3 DNA reads TGTGCCAGCAGCTCCAGACCTTCCAACGAGCAGTACTTC. Complete variable domain (other parts from reference TRBV7-2 and TRBJ2-7): GAGVSQSPSNKVTEKGKDVELRCDPISGHTALYWYRQSLGQGLEFLIYFQGNSAPDKSGLPSDRFSAERTGGSVSTLTIQRTQQEDSAVYLCASSSRPSNEQYFGPGTRLTVT.

This clonotype occurred many times. The chain joins TRBV2 to TRBJ1-4; 9 nucleotides match TRBD1. Losses at the gene ends were 6 bases for V and 7 bases for J; bases not matched to a gene: 6. The CDR3 loop spans 14 amino acids. Germline V gene lookup returns CDR1 SNHLY and CDR2 FYNNEI. CDR3 nucleotide sequence: TGTGCCAGCAGCGCCGGGACAGGGAGTGAAAAACTGTTTTTT. This encodes CASSAGTGSEKLFF.

V gene TRBV7-9 combines with J gene TRBJ2-1; D perhaps matches TRBD2 (5 bases). V shed 0 bases and J shed 10 bases, with 16 bases lying between them. The CDR3 extends over 15 amino acids. CDR1 and CDR2 (germline): SEHNR, FQNEAQ (reference sequence). This CDR3 reads CASSLAWTLSGEQFF. In DNA, the CDR3 is TGTGCCAGCAGCTTAGCGTGGACTCTCTCGGGGGAGCAGTTCTTC.

This clonotype was detected only a few times. This chain links TRBV9 with TRBJ2-1, with 9 positions matching TRBD2. This CDR3 spans 14 amino acids. V shed 6 bases and J 4 bases; nucleotides not matched to a gene: 5. Germline loops: CDR1 SGDLS, CDR2 YYNGEE. CDR3 nucleotide sequence: TGTGCCAGCAACAGGCGGGAGGGTTACAATGAGCAGTTCTTC. Encoded protein: CASNRREGYNEQFF. The entire variable domain, with the rest obtained from reference TRBV9 and TRBJ2-1, is as follows: DSGVTQTPKHLITATGQRVTLRCSPRSGDLSVYWYQQSLDQGLQFLIQYYNGEERAKGNILERFSAQQFPDLHSELNLSSLELGDSALYFCASNRREGYNEQFFGPGTRLTVL.

The V and J genes are TRBV20-1 and TRBJ2-2, with TRBD2 as a possible D gene (5 bases). This CDR3 spans 14 amino acids. Germline V lookup: CDR1 DFQATT, CDR2 SNEGSKA (reference sequence). Trimming shortened V by 2 bases and J by 1 base, and 8 bases separated the two germline ends. CDR3 amino acids: CSARRTLNTGELFF. CDR3 DNA sequence: TGCAGTGCTAGAAGGACTTTGAACACCGGGGAGCTGTTTTTT.

The genes are TRBV20-1 and TRBJ2-7; 14 nucleotides line up with TRBD2. The germline V gene encodes CDR1 DFQATT and CDR2 SNEGSKA (reference sequence). With 4 bases clipped from V and 6 bases from J, the junction kept 2 bases outside the gene matches. The CDR3 runs 13 residues. The CDR3 reads CSAMGLAGVEQYF. CDR3 in DNA: TGCAGTGCTATGGGACTAGCGGGAGTCGAGCAGTACTTC.